This T cell receptor (beta chain) derives from a study of shared clonotypes between healthy human individuals. The assay ran at deep level. The data were produced by immunoSEQ multiplex PCR, yet TCRdb's version contains in-frame clones alone and is incomplete. Counted here are some 1.1 million clones, approximately 77% occurring once; the ten biggest clones make up roughly 0.83%. With respect to this clone: Its specificity is unknown.

Whole-study results and caveats: Some clonotypes were shared by all four sorted-subset donors, while others were not shared. The non-shared ones had lower generation probabilities than the shared ones.

Germline loops: CDR1 SGHRS, CDR2 YFSETQ. The CDR3 runs to 12 residues. V shed 5 bases and J shed 1 base, with 3 bases lying between them. The CD4+ fraction was divided into a CD45RA+ naive subset and a CD45RA-negative memory subset. This clonotype was sampled from a man between 18 and 35 years old in good health. Some clones in this sample may be carry-over from other donors' samples. The sequenced sample consisted of memory CD4+ T cells from PBMCs. The subset: CD45RA-negative fraction. The chain recombines TRBV5-1 with TRBJ2-2; D is ambiguous. The CDR3 loop is CASRQNTGELFF. As DNA, the CDR3 is TGCGCCAGCAGACAGAACACCGGGGAGCTGTTTTTT.